The 14 T cell receptor beta chains in this list originate from one sample, sequenced in a study of shared clonotypes between healthy human individuals. Data came from immunoSEQ multiplex PCR; TCRdb stores just in-frame clones and leaves some out. The repertoire holds around 2.1 million clones, with 93% as singletons. CD8 cells regarded as naive lacked CD45RO, were positively chosen for CCR7, and omitted terminally differentiated effector memory CD45RA+ cells. Sequencing was carried out using naive CD8+ T cells from PBMCs. The source of these receptors is a man younger than 30 in good health. Some clones in this sample may be carry-over from other donors' samples.

In its sample, this clone was seen a few times. The V call is TRBV27, the J call TRBJ1-1; 7 bases match TRBD1. The CDR3 length is 14 residues. The V gene's germline CDR1 is MNHEY and CDR2 SMNVEV (reference sequence). The ends lost 5 bases at V and 0 bases at J; junction bases unmatched: 3. This CDR3 reads CASSRDSLNTEAFF. CDR3 nucleotides: TGTGCCAGCAGTCGGGACAGTCTGAACACTGAAGCTTTCTTT.

Regarding this clone: The sample has other DNA sequences that encode this CDR3 too. The chain carries TRBV4-3 and TRBJ1-1; possibly TRBD1 for D (5 bases). Germline CDR1 and CDR2: LGHNA and YSLEER. The CDR3 runs 14 residues. V was trimmed by 0 bases and J by 3 bases, leaving 8 bases between them. In DNA, the CDR3 is TGCGCCAGCAGCCAAGATCGGGGGGACACTGAAGCTTTCTTT. It is translated as CASSQDRGDTEAFF.

With respect to this clone: A much larger clone lies a single base off, so this may be a read error. The chain employs TRBV5-4 and TRBJ2-7, with D perhaps matching TRBD1 or TRBD2 (7 bases each). The V end lost 2 bases, the J end lost 9 bases, and 24 bases lay between the germline ends. CDR1 is SGHNT, CDR2 YYREEE, per germline (reference sequence). This CDR3 is 16 amino acids long. The CDR3 nucleotides are TGTGCCAGCAGCTTAGGCTTGGGAGGGGGCTTGAACGGGCAGTACTTC. Encoded protein: CASSLGLGGGLNGQYF. Complete variable domain (other parts from reference TRBV5-4 and TRBJ2-7): ETGVTQSPTHLIKTRGQQVTLRCSSQSGHNTVSWYQQALGQGPQFIFQYYREEENGRGNFPPRFSGLQFPNYSSELNVNALELDDSALYLCASSLGLGGGLNGQYFGPGTRLTVT.

The genes are TRBV9 and TRBJ2-2, with D possibly TRBD2 on 6 matching bases. This CDR3 is 15 amino acids long. The V and J ends lost 4 bases and 1 base respectively, with 11 bases between them. Per germline, CDR1 SGDLS and CDR2 YYNGEE. The CDR3, as DNA: TGTGCCAGCAGCCGCACGGGACTGAACACCGGGGAGCTGTTTTTT. This gives the protein CASSRTGLNTGELFF.

V and J are TRBV7-9 and TRBJ2-7; D is unresolved. Germline assignment: CDR1 SEHNR and CDR2 FQNEAQ (reference sequence). V was shortened by 4 bases and J by 5 bases, with 21 bases between the two germline ends. CDR3 length equals 16 residues. The CDR3 region is CASSSRWVRVQDEQYF. CDR3 DNA sequence: TGTGCCAGCAGCTCCCGGTGGGTTCGTGTTCAGGACGAGCAGTACTTC.

Of note for this clone: Additional DNA sequences in this sample encode the identical CDR3. The J gene is TRBJ2-2, the V gene TRBV5-1; 8 bases agree with TRBD2. This CDR3 has 16 amino acids. Germline V gene lookup returns CDR1 SGHRS and CDR2 YFSETQ. J was trimmed by 3 bases and V by 2 bases; bases with no gene match: 6. In DNA, the CDR3 is TGCGCCAGCAGCTTTCGGGCGGGAGGTGACACCGGGGAGCTGTTTTTT. Its protein product is CASSFRAGGDTGELFF.

This chain joins TRBV2 and TRBJ2-7; 10 positions match TRBD1. The CDR3 sequence is 14 residues long. J lost 6 bases, V lost 3 bases, and 5 bases had no gene match. Germline loops: CDR1 SNHLY, CDR2 FYNNEI. The CDR3 protein is CASSETGGRVEQYF. The CDR3 nucleotides are TGTGCCAGCAGTGAGACAGGGGGCCGGGTCGAGCAGTACTTC.

The V and J genes are TRBV28 and TRBJ1-2; TRBD1 might be the D (5 bases). Trimming left V 4 bases short and J 0 bases short, with 12 bases between. CDR3 length: 15 amino acids. Germline CDR1 reads MDHEN; CDR2 reads SYDVKM. CDR3 in DNA: TGTGCCAGCAGTTCCACCGGGGGGGCTAACTATGGCTACACCTTC. This sequence encodes CASSSTGGANYGYTF.

V is TRBV10-3 and J is TRBJ2-7; 7 nucleotides match TRBD1. J was trimmed by 6 bases and V by 6 bases; bases with no gene match: 11. The CDR3 is 14 residues long. Germline V gene data show CDR1 as ENHRY and CDR2 as SYGVKD. The CDR3: CAIREKSTGSEQYF. In DNA, the CDR3 is TGTGCCATCAGGGAGAAGTCGACAGGGAGCGAGCAGTACTTC.

The gene calls are TRBV28 and TRBJ2-7; TRBD2 matches at 8 bases. Germline loops: CDR1 MDHEN, CDR2 SYDVKM. The CDR3 runs to 15 residues. V lost 7 bases and J lost 3; bases outside the gene matches: 11. The DNA for the CDR3 is TGTGCCAGCAAATTCGGTAGCGGGATAGGCTACGAGCAGTACTTC. It translates to CASKFGSGIGYEQYF. Based on the CDR3 plus reference TRBV28 and TRBJ2-7, the full variable domain is DVKVTQSSRYLVKRTGEKVFLECVQDMDHENMFWYRQDPGLGLRLIYFSYDVKMKEKGDIPEGYSVSREKKERFSLILESASTNQTSMYLCASKFGSGIGYEQYFGPGTRLTVT.

As concerns this clone: The junction departs from the called germline gene at one end, perhaps through a read error. The J gene is TRBJ1-1, the V gene TRBV19; D is unresolved. This CDR3 contains 18 residues. Germline CDR1 reads LNHDA; CDR2 reads SQIVND (reference sequence). The CDR3 sequence is CASSETPSPPVVNTEAFF. The CDR3 DNA sequence: TGTGCCAGTTCCGAAACCCCGTCCCCCCCGGTGGTGAATACTGAAGCTTTCTTT.

Notes on this clone: The same CDR3 is also encoded by other DNA sequences in this sample. The V call is TRBV19, the J call TRBJ2-7; a possible D gene is TRBD1 (5 bases). The CDR3 is 13 amino acids. CDR1 is LNHDA and CDR2 is SQIVND in the germline V gene (reference sequence). The germline V and J ends were trimmed by 3 bases and 2 bases, with 8 bases remaining between them. This chain's CDR3 is CASSMGRTYEQYF. The CDR3 DNA reads as TGTGCCAGTAGTATGGGGCGGACCTACGAGCAGTACTTC.

The V gene is TRBV7-9, the J gene TRBJ1-5, with D uncertain. Trimming shortened V by 8 bases and J by 2 bases, and 10 bases separated the two germline ends. From germline, CDR1 is SEHNR and CDR2 FQNEAQ (reference sequence). This CDR3 region has 13 residues. The CDR3 reads CASGRGGNQPQHF. CDR3 bases: TGTGCCAGCGGCAGAGGCGGCAATCAGCCCCAGCATTTT.

This sequence joins TRBV9 and TRBJ2-7; D possibly matches TRBD1 or TRBD2 (5 bases each). V was clipped by 4 bases and J by 5 bases, with 16 bases between them. CDR3 size: 14 residues. In germline, CDR1 is SGDLS, CDR2 YYNGEE. CDR3 DNA sequence: TGTGCCAGCAGCCCCCCCTTCAGGGACCACGAGCAGTACTTC. Amino acid sequence: CASSPPFRDHEQYF.